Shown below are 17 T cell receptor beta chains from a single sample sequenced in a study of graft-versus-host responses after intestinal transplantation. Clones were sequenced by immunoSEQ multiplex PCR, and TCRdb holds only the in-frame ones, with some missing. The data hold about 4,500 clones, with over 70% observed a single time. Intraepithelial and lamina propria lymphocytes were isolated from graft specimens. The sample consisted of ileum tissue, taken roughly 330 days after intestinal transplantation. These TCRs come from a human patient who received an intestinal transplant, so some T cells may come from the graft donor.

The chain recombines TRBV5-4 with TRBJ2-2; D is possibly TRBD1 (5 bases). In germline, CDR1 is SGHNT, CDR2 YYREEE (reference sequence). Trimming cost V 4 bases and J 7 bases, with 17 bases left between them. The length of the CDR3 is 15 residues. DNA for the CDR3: TGTGCCAGCAGCGGAAGACGGGCAGGGAACGGGGAGCTGTTTTTT. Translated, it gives CASSGRRAGNGELFF.

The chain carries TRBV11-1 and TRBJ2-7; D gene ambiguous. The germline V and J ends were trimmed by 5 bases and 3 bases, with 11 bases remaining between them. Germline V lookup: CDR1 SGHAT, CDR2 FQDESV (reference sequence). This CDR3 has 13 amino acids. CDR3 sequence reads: CASSPELLYEQYF. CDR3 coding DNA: TGTGCCAGCAGCCCTGAGTTGCTCTACGAGCAGTACTTC.

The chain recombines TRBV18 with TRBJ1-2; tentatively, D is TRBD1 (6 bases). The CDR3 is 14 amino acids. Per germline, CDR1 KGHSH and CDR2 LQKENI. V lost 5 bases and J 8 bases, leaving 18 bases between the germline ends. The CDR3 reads CASSKPGTSGGYTF. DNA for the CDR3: TGTGCCAGCTCAAAGCCCGGGACAAGCGGAGGCTACACCTTC.

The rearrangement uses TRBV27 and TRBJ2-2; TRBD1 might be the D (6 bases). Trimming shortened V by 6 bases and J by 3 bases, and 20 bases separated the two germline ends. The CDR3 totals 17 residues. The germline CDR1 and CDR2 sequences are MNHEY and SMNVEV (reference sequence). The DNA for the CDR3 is TGTGCCAGCAGGAGGCAGAAAACAGGGTTGGACACCGGGGAGCTGTTTTTT. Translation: CASRRQKTGLDTGELFF.

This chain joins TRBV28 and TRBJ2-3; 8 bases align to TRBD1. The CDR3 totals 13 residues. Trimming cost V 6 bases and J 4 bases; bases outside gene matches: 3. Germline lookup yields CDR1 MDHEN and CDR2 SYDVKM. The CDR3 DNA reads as TGTGCCAGCAGCAAACAGGGGGCAGATACGCAGTATTTT. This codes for CASSKQGADTQYF.

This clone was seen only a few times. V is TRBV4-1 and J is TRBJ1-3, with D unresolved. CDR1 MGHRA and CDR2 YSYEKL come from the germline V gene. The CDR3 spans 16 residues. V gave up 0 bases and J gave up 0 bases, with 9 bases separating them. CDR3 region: CASSQDPPSSGNTIYF. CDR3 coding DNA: TGCGCCAGCAGCCAAGACCCTCCGAGCTCTGGAAACACCATATATTTT.

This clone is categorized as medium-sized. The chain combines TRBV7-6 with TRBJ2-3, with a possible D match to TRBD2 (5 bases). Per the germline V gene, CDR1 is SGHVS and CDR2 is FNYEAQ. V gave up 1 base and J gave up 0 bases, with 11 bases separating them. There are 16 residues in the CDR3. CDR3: CASSLVARASTDTQYF. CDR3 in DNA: TGTGCCAGCAGCTTAGTCGCGAGGGCTAGCACAGATACGCAGTATTTT.

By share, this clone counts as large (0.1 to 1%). In DNA, the CDR3 is TGTGCCAGCAGCCCTCGGGACACCGGTCCCTACGAGCAGTACTTC. It codes for CASSPRDTGPYEQYF. This chain connects TRBV9 to TRBJ2-7; D perhaps matches TRBD1 (6 bases). CDR3 size: 15 residues. V lost 4 bases, J lost 2 bases, and 16 bases lay in between. CDR1 and CDR2 (germline): SGDLS, YYNGEE.

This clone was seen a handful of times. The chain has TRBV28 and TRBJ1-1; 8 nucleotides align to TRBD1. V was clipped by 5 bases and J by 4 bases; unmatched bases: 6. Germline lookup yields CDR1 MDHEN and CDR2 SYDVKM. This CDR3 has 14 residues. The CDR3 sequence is CASSETGEVTEAFF. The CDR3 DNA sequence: TGTGCCAGCAGTGAGACAGGGGAAGTCACTGAAGCTTTCTTT.

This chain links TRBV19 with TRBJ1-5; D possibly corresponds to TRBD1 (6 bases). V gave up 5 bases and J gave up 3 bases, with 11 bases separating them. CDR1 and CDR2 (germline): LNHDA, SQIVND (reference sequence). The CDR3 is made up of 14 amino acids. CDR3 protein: CASSARDTNQPQHF. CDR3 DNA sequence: TGTGCCAGTAGTGCCCGGGACACCAATCAGCCCCAGCATTTT. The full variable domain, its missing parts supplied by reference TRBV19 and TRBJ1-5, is DGGITQSPKYLFRKEGQNVTLSCEQNLNHDAMYWYRQDPGQGLRLIYYSQIVNDFQKGDIAEGYSVSREKKESFPLTVTSAQKNPTAFYLCASSARDTNQPQHFGDGTRLSIL.

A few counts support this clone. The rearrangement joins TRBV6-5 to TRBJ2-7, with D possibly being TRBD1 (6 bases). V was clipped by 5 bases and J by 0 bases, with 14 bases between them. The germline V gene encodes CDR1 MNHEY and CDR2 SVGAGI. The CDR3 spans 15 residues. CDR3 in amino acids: CASSPGQRSSYEQYF. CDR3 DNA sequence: TGTGCCAGCAGTCCCGGACAGAGAAGCTCCTACGAGCAGTACTTC.

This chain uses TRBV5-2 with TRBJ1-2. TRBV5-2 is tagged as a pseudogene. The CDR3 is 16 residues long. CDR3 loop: CASNPEGVRKTYGYTF. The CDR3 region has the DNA TGTGCCAGCAATCCAGAGGGAGTACGAAAGACCTATGGCTACACCTTC.

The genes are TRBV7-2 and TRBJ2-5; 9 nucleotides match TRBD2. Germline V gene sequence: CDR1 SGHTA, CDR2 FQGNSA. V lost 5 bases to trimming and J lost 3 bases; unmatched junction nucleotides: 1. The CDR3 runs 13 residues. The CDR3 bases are TGTGCCAGCAGCCGCGGGGGGGAAGAGACCCAGTACTTC. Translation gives CASSRGGEETQYF. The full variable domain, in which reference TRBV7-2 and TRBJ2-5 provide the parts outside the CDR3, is GAGVSQSPSNKVTEKGKDVELRCDPISGHTALYWYRQSLGQGLEFLIYFQGNSAPDKSGLPSDRFSAERTGGSVSTLTIQRTQQEDSAVYLCASSRGGEETQYFGPGTRLLVL.

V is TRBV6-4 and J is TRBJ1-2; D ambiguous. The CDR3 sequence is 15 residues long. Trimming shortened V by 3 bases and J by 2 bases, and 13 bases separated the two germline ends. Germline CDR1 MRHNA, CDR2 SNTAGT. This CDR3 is CASSEKEGWNYGYTF. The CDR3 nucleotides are TGTGCCAGCAGTGAAAAAGAGGGATGGAACTATGGCTACACCTTC.

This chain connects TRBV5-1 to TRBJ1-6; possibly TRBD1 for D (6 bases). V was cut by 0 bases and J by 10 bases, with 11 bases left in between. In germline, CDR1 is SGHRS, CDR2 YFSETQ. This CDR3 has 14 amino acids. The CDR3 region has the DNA TGCGCCAGCAGCTTGGGGCAGGGGCCCTCACCCCTCCACTTT. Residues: CASSLGQGPSPLHF.

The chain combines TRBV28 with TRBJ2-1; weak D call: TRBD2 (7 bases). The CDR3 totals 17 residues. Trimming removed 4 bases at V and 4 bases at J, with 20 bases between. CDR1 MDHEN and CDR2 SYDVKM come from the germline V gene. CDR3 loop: CASSSQPGGQIYNEQFF. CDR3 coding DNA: TGTGCCAGCAGTTCCCAACCCGGGGGGCAGATTTACAATGAGCAGTTCTTC.

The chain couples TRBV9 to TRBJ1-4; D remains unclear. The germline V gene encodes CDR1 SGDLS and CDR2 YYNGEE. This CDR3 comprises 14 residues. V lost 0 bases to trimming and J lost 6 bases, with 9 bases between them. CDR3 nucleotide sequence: TGTGCCAGCAGCGTAGGCTTCCTAGATGAAAAACTGTTTTTT. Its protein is CASSVGFLDEKLFF.